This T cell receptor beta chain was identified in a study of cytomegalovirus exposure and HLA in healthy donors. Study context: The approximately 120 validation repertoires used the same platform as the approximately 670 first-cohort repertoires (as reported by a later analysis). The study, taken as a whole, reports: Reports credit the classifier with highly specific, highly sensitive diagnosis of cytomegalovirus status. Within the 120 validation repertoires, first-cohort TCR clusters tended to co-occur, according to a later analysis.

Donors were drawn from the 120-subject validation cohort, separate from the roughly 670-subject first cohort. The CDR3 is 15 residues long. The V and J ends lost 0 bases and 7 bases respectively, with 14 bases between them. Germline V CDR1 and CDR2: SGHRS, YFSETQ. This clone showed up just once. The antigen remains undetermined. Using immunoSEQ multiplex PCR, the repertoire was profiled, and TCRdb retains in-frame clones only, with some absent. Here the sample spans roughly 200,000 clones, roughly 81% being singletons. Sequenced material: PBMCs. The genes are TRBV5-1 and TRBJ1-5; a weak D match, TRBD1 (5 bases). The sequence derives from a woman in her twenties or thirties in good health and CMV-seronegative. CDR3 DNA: TGCGCCAGCAGCTTGGGAGGAGGGGCATGGCAGCCCCAGCATTTT. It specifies CASSLGGGAWQPQHF.